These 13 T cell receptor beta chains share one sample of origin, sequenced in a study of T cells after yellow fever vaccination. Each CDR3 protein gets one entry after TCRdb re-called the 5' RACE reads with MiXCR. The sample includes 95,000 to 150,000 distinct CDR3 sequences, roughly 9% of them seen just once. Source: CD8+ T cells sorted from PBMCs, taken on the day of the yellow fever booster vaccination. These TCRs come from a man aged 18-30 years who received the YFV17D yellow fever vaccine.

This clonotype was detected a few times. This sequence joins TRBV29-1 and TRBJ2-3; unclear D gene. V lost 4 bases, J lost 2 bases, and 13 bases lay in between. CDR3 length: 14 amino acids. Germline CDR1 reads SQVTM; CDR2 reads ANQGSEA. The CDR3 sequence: CSVVSARDTDTQYF. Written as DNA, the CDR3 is TGCAGCGTTGTAAGCGCAAGGGACACAGATACGCAGTATTTT.

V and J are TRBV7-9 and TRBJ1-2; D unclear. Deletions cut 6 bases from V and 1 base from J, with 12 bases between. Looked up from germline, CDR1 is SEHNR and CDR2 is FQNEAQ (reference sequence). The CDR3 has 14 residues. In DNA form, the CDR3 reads TGTGCCAGCAGTGAAAATGACGGTAACTATGGCTACACCTTC. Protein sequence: CASSENDGNYGYTF.

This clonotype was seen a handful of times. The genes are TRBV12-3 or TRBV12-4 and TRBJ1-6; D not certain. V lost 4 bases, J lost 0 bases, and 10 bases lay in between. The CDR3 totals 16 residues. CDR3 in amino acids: CASSSLQSSYNSPLHF. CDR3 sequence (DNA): TGTGCCAGCAGTTCACTACAGAGCTCCTATAATTCACCCCTCCACTTT.

The CDR3 loop is CASSDPGTGLNTEAFF. The DNA of the CDR3 is TGTGCCAGTAGTGATCCCGGGACAGGCCTGAACACTGAAGCTTTCTTT. The J gene is TRBJ1-1, the V gene TRBV19, with 8 bases that match TRBD1. V lost 5 bases to trimming and J lost 0 bases; unmatched junction nucleotides: 8. The CDR3 contains 16 residues. The germline V gene has CDR1 LNHDA and CDR2 SQIVND (reference sequence).

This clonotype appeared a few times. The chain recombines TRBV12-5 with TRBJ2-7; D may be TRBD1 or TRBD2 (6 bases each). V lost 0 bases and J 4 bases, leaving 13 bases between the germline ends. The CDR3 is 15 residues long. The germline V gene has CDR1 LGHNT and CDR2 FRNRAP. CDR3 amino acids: CASGLVLRGGYEQYF. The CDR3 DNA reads TGTGCTAGTGGTTTGGTGCTCAGGGGAGGTTACGAGCAGTACTTC.

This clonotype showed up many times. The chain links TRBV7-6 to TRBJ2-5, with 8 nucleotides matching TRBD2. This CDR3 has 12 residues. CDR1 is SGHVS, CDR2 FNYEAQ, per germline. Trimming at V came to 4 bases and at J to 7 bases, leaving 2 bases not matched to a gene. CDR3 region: CASSSRGGTQYF. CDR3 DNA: TGTGCCAGCAGCTCTCGGGGGGGGACCCAGTACTTC. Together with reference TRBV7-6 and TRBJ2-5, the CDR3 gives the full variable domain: GAGVSQSPRYKVTKRGQDVALRCDPISGHVSLYWYRQALGQGPEFLTYFNYEAQQDKSGLPNDRFSAERPEGSISTLTIQRTEQRDSAMYRCASSSRGGTQYFGPGTRLLVL.

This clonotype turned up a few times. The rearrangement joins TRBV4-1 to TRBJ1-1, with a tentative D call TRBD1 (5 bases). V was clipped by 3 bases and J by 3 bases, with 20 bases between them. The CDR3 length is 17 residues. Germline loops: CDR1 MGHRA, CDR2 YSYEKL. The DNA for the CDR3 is TGCGCCAGCAGCCATACAAAGGGGATGGCCGGGGACACTGAAGCTTTCTTT. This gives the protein CASSHTKGMAGDTEAFF.

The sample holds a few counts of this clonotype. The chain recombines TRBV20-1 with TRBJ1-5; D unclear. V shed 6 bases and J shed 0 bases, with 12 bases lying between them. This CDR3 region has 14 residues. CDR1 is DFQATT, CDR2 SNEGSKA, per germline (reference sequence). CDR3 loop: CSAPNRYSNQPQHF. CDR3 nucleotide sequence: TGCAGTGCGCCCAACAGATATAGCAATCAGCCCCAGCATTTT.

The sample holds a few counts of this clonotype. The CDR3 protein is CASRQPRDRYDSNQPQHF. The DNA of the CDR3 is TGTGCCAGCAGACAACCCCGGGACAGATATGATAGCAATCAGCCCCAGCATTTT. The genes are TRBV6-1 and TRBJ1-5; 7 bases match TRBD1. This CDR3 comprises 18 residues. Germline trimming cut 6 bases from V and 0 bases from J; bases unmatched to any gene: 14. Germline assignment: CDR1 MNHNS and CDR2 SASEGT.

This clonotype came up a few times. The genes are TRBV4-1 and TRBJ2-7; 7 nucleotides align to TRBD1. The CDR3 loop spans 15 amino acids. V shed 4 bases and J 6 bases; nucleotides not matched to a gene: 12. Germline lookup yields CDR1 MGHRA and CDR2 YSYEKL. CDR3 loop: CASSPGQAVSLEQYF. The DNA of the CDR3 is TGCGCCAGCAGCCCTGGACAGGCTGTTTCTCTCGAGCAGTACTTC.

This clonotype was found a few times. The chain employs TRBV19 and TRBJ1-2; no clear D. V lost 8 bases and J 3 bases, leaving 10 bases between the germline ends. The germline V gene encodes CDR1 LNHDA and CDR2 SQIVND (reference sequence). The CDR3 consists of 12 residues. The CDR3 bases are TGTGCCAGTCTGGGTTGGGACTATGGCTACACCTTC. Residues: CASLGWDYGYTF. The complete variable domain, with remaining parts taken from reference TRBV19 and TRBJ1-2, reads DGGITQSPKYLFRKEGQNVTLSCEQNLNHDAMYWYRQDPGQGLRLIYYSQIVNDFQKGDIAEGYSVSREKKESFPLTVTSAQKNPTAFYLCASLGWDYGYTFGSGTRLTVV.

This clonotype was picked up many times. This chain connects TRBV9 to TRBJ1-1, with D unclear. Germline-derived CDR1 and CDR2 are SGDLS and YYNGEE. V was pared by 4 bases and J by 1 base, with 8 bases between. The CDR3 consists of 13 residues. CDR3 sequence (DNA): TGTGCCAGCAGCCGGGCCCGGAACACTGAAGCTTTCTTT. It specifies CASSRARNTEAFF.

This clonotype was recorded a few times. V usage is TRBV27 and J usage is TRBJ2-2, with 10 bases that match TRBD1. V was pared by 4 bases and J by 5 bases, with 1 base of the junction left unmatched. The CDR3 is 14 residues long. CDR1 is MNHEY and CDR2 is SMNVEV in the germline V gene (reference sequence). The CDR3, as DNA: TGTGCCAGCAGTTGGGGACAGGGGACCGGGGAGCTGTTTTTT. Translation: CASSWGQGTGELFF.